This TCR beta chain was retrieved from a study of cytomegalovirus exposure and HLA in healthy donors. Notes on the study in general: As a later analysis showed, a missense DCLRE1C variant was linked to trimming of TCR beta V- and J-genes. Reported findings show TCR beta sequences accurately forecast HLA-A and HLA-B alleles in most subjects.

As concerns this clone: Its antigen is undetermined.

PCR used 60 Vbeta primers and 13 Jbeta primers. The method was immunoSEQ multiplex PCR; TCRdb's version includes in-frame clones alone and lacks a portion of them. In the table there are roughly 150,000 clones, around 79% of which are singletons. The CDR3 runs to 14 residues. CDR1 GTSNPN and CDR2 SVGIG come from the germline V gene (reference sequence). Trimming took 2 bases from V and 6 from J, leaving 14 bases between them. The sequence was obtained from a man aged 25-45 years in good health and CMV-seropositive. Specimen: PBMCs. The genes are TRBV30 and TRBJ1-5; the D is unclear. The CDR3 region is CAWSSASGAQPQHF. The CDR3, as DNA: TGTGCCTGGAGTAGCGCGTCCGGTGCTCAGCCCCAGCATTTT.